The source of this T cell receptor (beta chain) is a study of vaccination and CD4 T cells after COVID-19. Points from the study as a whole: 304 of 307 vaccine-specific clones from convalescent patients were spike mono-reactive.

This CDR3 comprises 14 residues. From germline, CDR1 is MNHNS and CDR2 SASEGT. J was trimmed by 3 bases and V by 8 bases; bases with no gene match: 10. The sample holds a few counts of this clonotype. The antigen is unknown. The study sequenced cultured CD4+ T cell DNA using the Oncomine TCR Beta short-read assay. TCRdb passed the PCR reads through MiXCR, listing each CDR3 protein once. The sample yields a few thousand distinct CDR3 sequences, about 18% seen once. Treatment meaning: roughly 11-day PBMC culture with coronavirus spike peptide pools or control peptides (ViraFEST assay). One should note that the unexposed donor's CD4+ T cells were collected before the COVID-19 pandemic (2011-2018).

The receptor was isolated from a human donor in good health. The chain uses TRBV6-1 and TRBJ2-7; 7 nucleotides line up with TRBD2. The sequenced sample was CD4+ T cells from blood, cultured in vitro. The CDR3, as DNA: TGTGCCAGCCTTGACGTAGCGGGCCGCTACGAGCAGTACTTC. Amino acids: CASLDVAGRYEQYF.